These 7 T cell receptor beta chains share one sample of origin, sequenced in a study of blood T cell repertoires in COVID-19. Produced via immunoSEQ multiplex PCR; TCRdb's table is partial and in-frame only. The table has about 100,000 clones, 85% seen once; the top ten hold 1.5% to 2%. Sequencing was performed on peripheral blood. All receptors come from a woman aged 70-85 years with active or convalescent COVID-19.

This clone has just one count. The V gene is TRBV7-9, the J gene TRBJ2-7; the match to TRBD2 covers 12 bases. The trim removed 5 bases at V and 0 bases at J, leaving 2 bases unmatched. The CDR3 spans 15 residues. Germline values: CDR1 SEHNR, CDR2 FQNEAQ (reference sequence). The DNA of the CDR3 is TGTGCCAGCAGCCCGACTAGCGGGAGCTCCTACGAGCAGTACTTC. It codes for CASSPTSGSSYEQYF.

This chain links TRBV6-5 with TRBJ1-3; a possible D gene is TRBD1 (5 bases). From germline, CDR1 is MNHEY and CDR2 SVGAGI. CDR3 size: 15 residues. The V end lost 4 bases, the J end lost 2 bases, and 12 bases lay between the germline ends. The CDR3 here is CASSSDRATGNTIYF. The CDR3 bases are TGTGCCAGCAGTTCCGACAGAGCCACTGGAAACACCATATATTTT.

The genes are TRBV28 and TRBJ1-1; 7 bases fit TRBD1. V shed 6 bases, J shed 1 base, and the junction held 8 bases outside the gene matches. CDR1 and CDR2 (germline): MDHEN, SYDVKM. The CDR3 runs to 15 residues. Here the CDR3 DNA reads TGTGCCAGCAGCAGTTGGACAGGACAGAACACTGAAGCTTTCTTT. It specifies CASSSWTGQNTEAFF.

The chain employs TRBV2 and TRBJ2-2; D remains ambiguous. CDR1 is SNHLY and CDR2 is FYNNEI in the germline V gene. This CDR3 is built from 15 residues. V dropped 5 bases and J dropped 2 bases, with 12 bases sitting between them. The CDR3 sequence: CASSPRLTNTGELFF. CDR3 sequence (DNA): TGTGCCAGCAGTCCCAGGCTAACCAACACCGGGGAGCTGTTTTTT.

The chain links TRBV30 to TRBJ2-5; D gene ambiguous. Germline V gives CDR1 GTSNPN, CDR2 SVGIG (reference sequence). The CDR3 is 11 residues long. Trimming stripped 0 bases from V and 5 bases from J, with 4 bases between. The CDR3 is CAWSVQETQYF. DNA for the CDR3: TGTGCCTGGAGTGTACAGGAGACCCAGTACTTC.

Only one count was recorded for this clone. The gene calls are TRBV5-1 and TRBJ2-7, with D perhaps TRBD2 (6 bases). V lost 0 bases and J lost 2, with 9 bases in between. CDR3 size: 14 residues. CDR1 and CDR2 (germline): SGHRS, YFSETQ. The CDR3: CASSLEGLPYEQYF. Written as DNA, the CDR3 is TGCGCCAGCAGCTTGGAGGGACTCCCCTACGAGCAGTACTTC. Complete variable domain (other parts from reference TRBV5-1 and TRBJ2-7): KAGVTQTPRYLIKTRGQQVTLSCSPISGHRSVSWYQQTPGQGLQFLFEYFSETQRNKGNFPGRFSGRQFSNSRSEMNVSTLELGDSALYLCASSLEGLPYEQYFGPGTRLTVT.

This clone was counted a single time. This chain uses TRBV6-5 with TRBJ2-3, with a weak D call TRBD2 (5 bases). The CDR3 consists of 16 residues. The V gene lost 3 bases and the J gene lost 0 bases, with 13 bases spanning the gap. Germline lookup yields CDR1 MNHEY and CDR2 SVGAGI. The CDR3, as DNA: TGTGCCAGCAGTTATATCCCGGGATCTAGCACAGATACGCAGTATTTT. Translating gives CASSYIPGSSTDTQYF.